One and the same sample provided the 20 T cell receptor beta chains below, sequenced in a study of blood T cells in healthy people across ages (dated by TCRdb to 2015 to 2017). Library prep was done by 5' RACE. Sequenced using an Illumina HiSeq 2500. The second PCR ran for about 6 to 12 cycles and used a J-beta primer mix along with a sample-barcoded 5' primer. TCRdb took the public reads, trimmed them with fastp at Q25, ran MiXCR for clone calling and kept in-frame beta chains. Rows merge per CDR3 protein into single entries with the most common DNA and genes. The sample profile shows approximately 690,000 distinct CDR3 sequences; 40% to 45% of them were found once. Jointly, the top ten make up about 30% of the sample. The sample taken for sequencing was blood. These TCRs come from a man older than 75 in good health.

V usage is TRBV4-3 and J usage is TRBJ2-3; D not certain. Trimming cost V 4 bases and J 0 bases, with 17 bases left between them. This CDR3 comprises 17 residues. Germline CDR1 reads LGHNA; CDR2 reads YSLEER. This CDR3 is CASSPQPLGFSTDTQYF. The CDR3 nucleotides are TGCGCCAGCAGCCCCCAGCCTCTGGGATTTAGCACAGATACGCAGTATTTT.

The CDR3 region has the DNA TGCGCCAGCAGCTTGGAAGCGGGAGGGCCGAATGAGCAGTATTTT. Its protein is CASSLEAGGPNEQYF. V and J are TRBV5-1 and TRBJ2-3, with 10 bases identical to TRBD2. After removal of 0 bases from V and 11 bases from J, the junction contained 9 bases not matched to a gene. CDR1 is SGHRS, CDR2 YFSETQ, per germline. This CDR3 spans 15 amino acids.

Of note for this clonotype: This may be a read error, as it is one base from a much larger clone. This sequence joins TRBV24-1 and TRBJ2-2, with D perhaps matching TRBD2 (6 bases). V was shortened by 7 bases and J by 0 bases, with 14 bases between the two germline ends. The CDR3 extends over 16 amino acids. Germline CDR1 reads KGHDR; CDR2 reads SFDVKD. DNA of the CDR3: TGTGCCACCAGCGGGACTGGCGGTTCGAACACCGGGGAGCTGTTTTTT. Encoded protein: CATSGTGGSNTGELFF.

The chain joins TRBV7-8 to TRBJ2-1; TRBD2 matches 13 bases. V lost 3 bases to trimming and J lost 8 bases; unmatched junction nucleotides: 4. CDR3 length: 15 amino acids. Germline V lookup: CDR1 SGHVS, CDR2 FQNEAQ. The CDR3 bases are TGTGCCAGCAGCTTCGGACTAGCGGGAGAGGATGAGCAGTTCTTC. Its protein is CASSFGLAGEDEQFF.

This clonotype showed up many times. The chain uses TRBV15 and TRBJ1-2; D gene unclear. This CDR3 has 12 amino acids. In germline, CDR1 is LNHNV, CDR2 YYDKDF (reference sequence). V dropped 0 bases and J dropped 4 bases, with 3 bases sitting between them. The CDR3 DNA sequence: TGTGCCACCAGCAGAGAAGGCTATGGCTACACCTTC. This translates into CATSREGYGYTF.

This clonotype was observed a few times. The genes are TRBV6-2 or TRBV6-3 and TRBJ2-3; no clear D gene. Trimming took off 8 bases at V and 1 base at J, with 7 bases between the two ends. Germline V gene sequence: CDR1 MNHEY, CDR2 SVGEGT. The CDR3 runs 12 residues. CDR3 sequence reads: CASEEGTDTQYF. Written as DNA, the CDR3 is TGTGCCAGCGAAGAAGGCACAGATACGCAGTATTTT.

V usage is TRBV4-3 and J usage is TRBJ2-1, with D maybe TRBD2 (6 bases). Trimming took off 1 base at V and 6 bases at J, with 19 bases between the two ends. This CDR3 is 17 amino acids long. Looked up from germline, CDR1 is LGHNA and CDR2 is YSLEER. CDR3 protein: CASSQVGAGTPSNEQFF. Written as DNA, the CDR3 is TGCGCCAGCAGCCAAGTCGGGGCGGGAACCCCGAGCAATGAGCAGTTCTTC.

On this clonotype itself: A read error may account for a junction end that differs from germline. This chain uses TRBV20-1 with TRBJ2-4, with TRBD2 matching over 7 bases. This CDR3 contains 15 residues. Germline V gene data show CDR1 as DFQATT and CDR2 as SNEGSKA (reference sequence). In DNA form, the CDR3 reads TGCAGTATGCTAGAGCGAGCGGGGTATCAGGGCATTCAGCACTTC. Translated: CSMLERAGYQGIQHF.

About this clonotype: The junction and the germline gene differ at one end; a read error may be behind it. J is TRBJ2-1 and V is TRBV6-1; 14 bases line up with TRBD2. The CDR3 sequence is 18 residues long. Per germline, CDR1 MNHNS and CDR2 SASEGT. The CDR3 sequence is CASSVTSGGGSSYNGQFF. In DNA, the CDR3 is TGTGCCAGCAGTGTGACTAGCGGGGGGGGAAGCTCCTACAATGGGCAGTTCTTC.

This clonotype was seen only a few times. The V gene is TRBV6-6, the J gene TRBJ2-5; the D gene could be TRBD1 or TRBD2 (5 bases each). V gave up 7 bases and J gave up 6 bases, with 12 bases separating them. The CDR3 has 12 residues. The germline gives CDR1 MNHNY, CDR2 SVGAGI (reference sequence). The CDR3: CASKGESQTQYF. The DNA of the CDR3 is TGTGCCAGCAAAGGGGAGAGTCAGACCCAGTACTTC.

This sequence joins TRBV28 and TRBJ2-5, with D possibly called TRBD1 or TRBD2 (6 bases each). Germline-derived CDR1 and CDR2 are MDHEN and SYDVKM. This CDR3 comprises 13 residues. V was clipped by 7 bases and J by 4 bases, with 13 bases between them. The DNA of the CDR3 is TGTGCCAGCAATCGAGGGGGGCGAGAGACCCAGTACTTC. Its protein product is CASNRGGRETQYF.

The J gene is TRBJ2-5, the V gene TRBV12-3 or TRBV12-4; 16 bases are shared with TRBD2. The CDR3 extends over 18 amino acids. V was pared by 6 bases and J by 11 bases, with 18 bases of the junction left unmatched. The CDR3 DNA reads as TGTGCCAGCAGCCGGGGACTAGCGGGAGGGCAAAGTGGAAATGAGCAGTACTTC. Translating it yields CASSRGLAGGQSGNEQYF.

This clonotype was counted a single time. The rearrangement joins TRBV29-1 to TRBJ2-1; tentatively, D is TRBD1 (6 bases). This CDR3 comprises 14 residues. Germline lookup yields CDR1 SQVTM and CDR2 ANQGSEA. Trimming left V 5 bases short and J 9 bases short, with 20 bases between. In DNA form, the CDR3 reads TGCAGCGTTCCAGTCCGGGACAAGACGAGTGAGCAGTTCTTC. Its translation is CSVPVRDKTSEQFF.

The V and J genes are TRBV20-1 and TRBJ1-5, with 9 nucleotides matching TRBD1. V lost 6 bases to trimming and J lost 6 bases; unmatched junction nucleotides: 9. The CDR3 loop spans 14 amino acids. From germline, CDR1 is DFQATT and CDR2 SNEGSKA (reference sequence). The CDR3 protein is CSAWDRVFSQPQHF. The DNA of the CDR3 is TGCAGTGCCTGGGACAGGGTTTTTAGTCAGCCCCAGCATTTT.

The J gene is TRBJ2-5, the V gene TRBV20-1, with a possible D match to TRBD1 (6 bases). The J call is doubtful: the DNA matches TRBJ2-7 better. CDR1 is DFQATT, CDR2 SNEGSKA, per germline (reference sequence). There are 12 residues in the CDR3. The CDR3 nucleotides read TGCAGTGCTAGGGGGGCGTCCCCCGAGCAGTACTTC. This sequence encodes CSARGASPEQYF.

The rearrangement uses TRBV7-2 and TRBJ2-5; 7 positions agree with TRBD1. Germline CDR1 is SGHTA and CDR2 is FQGNSA. V lost 2 bases, J lost 5 bases, and 17 bases stayed unmatched. This CDR3 is 18 amino acids long. The CDR3 reads CASSLLFQDRTIGETQYF. The CDR3 DNA reads TGTGCCAGCAGCTTATTGTTCCAGGACAGGACGATCGGGGAGACCCAGTACTTC.

Turning to this clonotype: Relative to the germline gene, one junction end is altered; a read error may explain this. The chain carries TRBV5-1 and TRBJ2-4; 10 positions match TRBD1. Near its end, the DNA agrees better with TRBJ2-7, so the J call may be wrong. This CDR3 is 16 amino acids long. Germline loops: CDR1 SGHRS, CDR2 YFSETQ. CDR3 nucleotide sequence: TGCACCAGCAGCTACTTAACCGGGACAGGGGTCTACGAGCAGTACTTC. Encoded protein: CTSSYLTGTGVYEQYF.

The chain employs TRBV30 and TRBJ1-2; D call uncertain. Trimming pared 0 bases from V and 3 bases from J, leaving 11 bases between. The CDR3 consists of 14 residues. Germline V gene data show CDR1 as GTSNPN and CDR2 as SVGIG (reference sequence). CDR3: CAWSVAGSDYGYTF. The CDR3, as DNA: TGTGCCTGGAGTGTGGCAGGTTCTGACTATGGCTACACCTTC.

This clonotype was observed a handful of times. The J gene is TRBJ2-5, the V gene TRBV5-1, with TRBD2 identical over 13 bases. The J call is in doubt because the DNA end fits TRBJ2-7 better. CDR1 is SGHRS and CDR2 is YFSETQ in the germline V gene. This CDR3 comprises 17 residues. The chain's CDR3 is CASSLDGLAGASHEQYF. In DNA, the CDR3 is TGCGCCAGCAGCTTGGACGGACTAGCGGGAGCTTCCCACGAGCAGTACTTC.

The chain joins TRBV20-1 to TRBJ2-3; D may be TRBD1 (7 bases). Trimming shortened V by 6 bases and J by 7 bases, and 14 bases separated the two germline ends. Germline loops: CDR1 DFQATT, CDR2 SNEGSKA (reference sequence). This CDR3 has 12 amino acids. CDR3 loop: CSAKEGANTQYF. The CDR3 nucleotides are TGCAGTGCCAAGGAGGGGGCGAATACGCAGTATTTT.